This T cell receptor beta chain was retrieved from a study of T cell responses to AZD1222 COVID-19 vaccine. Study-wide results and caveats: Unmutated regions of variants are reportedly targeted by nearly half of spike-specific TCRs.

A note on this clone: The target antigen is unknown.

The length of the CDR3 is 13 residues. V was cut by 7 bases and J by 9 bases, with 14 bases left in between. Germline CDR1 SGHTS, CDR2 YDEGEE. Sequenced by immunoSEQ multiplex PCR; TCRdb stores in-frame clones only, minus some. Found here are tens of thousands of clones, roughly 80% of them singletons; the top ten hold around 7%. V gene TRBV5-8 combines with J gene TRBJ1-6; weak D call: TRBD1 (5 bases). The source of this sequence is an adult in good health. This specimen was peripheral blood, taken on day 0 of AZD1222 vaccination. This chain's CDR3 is CASRTRGVSPLHF. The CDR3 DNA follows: TGTGCCAGCCGAACAAGAGGGGTTTCACCCCTCCACTTT.